The rows below give T cell receptor beta chains drawn from one sample of a study of cytomegalovirus exposure and HLA in healthy donors. Using immunoSEQ multiplex PCR, the repertoire was profiled, and TCRdb retains in-frame clones only, with some absent. The sample includes 200,000 to 250,000 clones, around four fifths of them seen just once. The sequencing input was PBMCs. These receptors all come from a boy aged 2 to 10 in good health and CMV-seronegative. Both conserved end residues are part of each CDR3. The D gene is left open where the match is weak. Part of the rows lack a size; the others show once, few, many or a class for expanded clones.

size,V,D,J,CDR3,DNA
once,TRBV7-8,TRBD1,TRBJ2-7,CASSLDRGSYEQYF,TGTGCCAGCAGCTTAGACAGGGGGTCCTACGAGCAGTACTTC
.,TRBV7-3,.,TRBJ2-3,CASSSGVGDTQYF,TGTGCCAGCAGCTCGGGGGTGGGAGATACGCAGTATTTT
few,TRBV2,.,TRBJ2-1,CASSVPSGLHNEQFF,TGTGCCAGCAGTGTTCCCTCGGGACTCCACAATGAGCAGTTCTTC
.,TRBV9,TRBD1,TRBJ2-3,CASSGYRDSRFTDTQYF,TGTGCCAGCAGCGGCTACCGGGACAGTAGGTTCACAGATACGCAGTATTTT
.,TRBV19,TRBD1,TRBJ1-4,CASSDRGLATNEKLFF,TGTGCCAGTAGTGACAGGGGCCTTGCAACTAATGAAAAACTGTTTTTT
.,TRBV6-5,.,TRBJ1-3,CASSSPGTPSGNTIYF,TGTGCCAGCAGTTCCCCCGGGACACCATCTGGAAACACCATATATTTT
.,TRBV7-8,.,TRBJ2-6,CASSPRRRSGANVLTF,TGTGCCAGCAGCCCCCGGAGGCGCTCTGGGGCCAACGTCCTGACTTTC
.,TRBV5-6,.,TRBJ1-6,CASSLERSSPLHF,TGTGCCAGCAGCTTGGAACGGAGCTCACCCCTCCACTTT
.,TRBV30,.,TRBJ2-6,CAWSVQGRANVLTF,TGTGCCTGGAGTGTACAGGGCAGGGCCAACGTCCTGACTTTC
once,TRBV5-4,TRBD1,TRBJ2-7,CASSLGPGQSSYEQYF,TGTGCCAGCAGCTTGGGGCCGGGACAGAGCTCCTACGAGCAGTACTTC
.,TRBV6-1,.,TRBJ1-5,CASSEIGGGQPQHF,TGTGCCAGCAGTGAAATCGGGGGTGGTCAGCCCCAGCATTTT
.,TRBV10-3,.,TRBJ2-7,CAIRSADYEQYF,TGTGCCATCAGATCCGCAGACTACGAGCAGTACTTC
few,TRBV6-1,.,TRBJ1-6,CASSLKELPLHF,TGTGCCAGCAGTTTGAAGGAGCTCCCCCTCCACTTT